A single sample is the source of the 31 T cell receptor beta chains below, sequenced in a study of CD8 T cells in ankylosing spondylitis. TCRdb redid the calling of the 5' RACE reads with MiXCR, one entry per CDR3 protein. The profile shows 300,000 to 350,000 distinct CDR3 sequences, about 14% of them singletons. Sequenced: blood, either unsorted or a sorted T cell fraction (not recorded which). These receptors originate from a male donor with ankylosing spondylitis or in good health (not recorded which).

This clonotype was seen more than once but under ten times. The chain has TRBV4-1 and TRBJ1-5; D is uncertain. V was pared by 0 bases and J by 7 bases, with 16 bases between. Germline CDR1 is MGHRA and CDR2 is YSYEKL. This CDR3 has 16 residues. CDR3 coding DNA: TGCGCCAGCAGCCAAGATCAGGCCCCAACGGGACAGCCCCAGCATTTT. This sequence encodes CASSQDQAPTGQPQHF.

This clonotype appeared many times. V gene TRBV12-3 or TRBV12-4 combines with J gene TRBJ2-1; 11 bases align to TRBD1. The ends lost 5 bases at V and 6 bases at J; junction bases unmatched: 6. The CDR3 is 15 residues long. In DNA form, the CDR3 reads TGTGCCAGCAGTCCCGGACAGGGGGCGGGCAATGAGCAGTTCTTC. Protein: CASSPGQGAGNEQFF.

The genes are TRBV5-8 and TRBJ2-1, with TRBD2 matching over 8 bases. Losses at the gene ends were 2 bases for V and 6 bases for J; bases not matched to a gene: 10. This CDR3 contains 16 residues. Germline V CDR1 and CDR2: SGHTS, YDEGEE. The CDR3 sequence is CASSLPLGGAVNEQFF. In DNA form, the CDR3 reads TGTGCCAGCAGCTTACCGCTCGGGGGGGCTGTCAATGAGCAGTTCTTC.

This rearrangement joins TRBV5-1 to TRBJ1-2; D unclear. V shed 7 bases and J shed 3 bases, with 13 bases lying between them. This CDR3 comprises 13 residues. Germline assignment: CDR1 SGHRS and CDR2 YFSETQ. CDR3 nucleotide sequence: TGCGCCAGCGGACCAGATACCGACTATGGCTACACCTTC. This sequence encodes CASGPDTDYGYTF.

At least ten counts were recorded for this clonotype. The chain recombines TRBV5-1 with TRBJ2-7; D unresolved. The germline V and J ends were trimmed by 4 bases and 0 bases, with 11 bases remaining between them. Germline V gene lookup returns CDR1 SGHRS and CDR2 YFSETQ. The CDR3 spans 14 residues. DNA for the CDR3: TGCGCCAGCAGCCTAACCCCGAGCTCCTACGAGCAGTACTTC. This codes for CASSLTPSSYEQYF.

The chain combines TRBV29-1 with TRBJ2-7, with D maybe TRBD1 (6 bases). V was cut by 6 bases and J by 0 bases, with 12 bases left in between. The V gene's germline CDR1 is SQVTM and CDR2 ANQGSEA. The CDR3 is 13 amino acids. CDR3 region: CSVLTGNSYEQYF. CDR3 DNA sequence: TGCAGCGTCTTAACAGGGAACTCCTACGAGCAGTACTTC.

This clonotype has at least ten counts. The chain recombines TRBV7-2 with TRBJ1-1; maybe TRBD1 (6 bases). This CDR3 is built from 13 residues. Trimming shortened V by 4 bases and J by 4 bases, and 10 bases separated the two germline ends. The germline V gene has CDR1 SGHTA and CDR2 FQGNSA. CDR3 in DNA: TGTGCCAGCAGCTGGGGGGGGCCCACTGAAGCTTTCTTT. Amino acids: CASSWGGPTEAFF.

The chain has TRBV7-9 and TRBJ2-2; TRBD1 agrees at 7 bases. The germline CDR1 and CDR2 sequences are SEHNR and FQNEAQ (reference sequence). After removal of 5 bases from V and 6 bases from J, the junction contained 12 bases not matched to a gene. The CDR3 totals 16 residues. CDR3 residues: CASSRPTGFNPGELFF. Written as DNA, the CDR3 is TGTGCCAGCAGCCGTCCGACAGGGTTTAACCCCGGGGAGCTGTTTTTT.

The sample holds many counts of this clonotype. The chain joins TRBV3-1 to TRBJ2-6; unclear D gene. V lost 4 bases and J 4 bases, leaving 5 bases between the germline ends. This CDR3 contains 13 residues. The germline V gene has CDR1 LGHDT and CDR2 YNNKEL (reference sequence). The CDR3, as DNA: TGTGCCAGCAGCCTTAAGGGGGCCAACGTCCTGACTTTC. Translating gives CASSLKGANVLTF.

The chain combines TRBV20-1 with TRBJ2-7; tentative D call: TRBD1 (6 bases). V shed 2 bases and J shed 6 bases, with 14 bases lying between them. Germline V gene data show CDR1 as DFQATT and CDR2 as SNEGSKA (reference sequence). This CDR3 region has 13 residues. CDR3 coding DNA: TGCAGTGCTAGACCTAGCAGGGGTGGCGAGCAGTACTTC. The encoded protein is CSARPSRGGEQYF.

This clonotype was seen more than once but under ten times. The V call is TRBV29-1, the J call TRBJ2-5; D uncertain. CDR3 size: 13 residues. Germline V gene sequence: CDR1 SQVTM, CDR2 ANQGSEA. The germline V and J ends were trimmed by 4 bases and 5 bases, with 14 bases remaining between them. The DNA of the CDR3 is TGCAGCGTTGCGTCCCTCCCCCGGGAGACCCAGTACTTC. Translated: CSVASLPRETQYF. Full variable domain (remainder filled in from reference TRBV29-1 and TRBJ2-5): SAVISQKPSRDICQRGTSLTIQCQVDSQVTMMFWYRQQPGQSLTLIATANQGSEATYESGFVIDKFPISRPNLTFSTLTVSNMSPEDSSIYLCSVASLPRETQYFGPGTRLLVL.

At least ten counts were recorded for this clonotype. The chain employs TRBV5-1 and TRBJ1-1; 12 bases fit TRBD1. The CDR3 is 15 residues long. The ends lost 5 bases at V and 10 bases at J; junction bases unmatched: 12. Germline V gene data show CDR1 as SGHRS and CDR2 as YFSETQ. The CDR3 protein is CASSPGTGGPPAAFF. CDR3 nucleotide sequence: TGCGCCAGCAGTCCCGGGACAGGGGGCCCACCTGCAGCTTTCTTT. The variable domain in full, completed from reference TRBV5-1 and TRBJ1-1, reads KAGVTQTPRYLIKTRGQQVTLSCSPISGHRSVSWYQQTPGQGLQFLFEYFSETQRNKGNFPGRFSGRQFSNSRSEMNVSTLELGDSALYLCASSPGTGGPPAAFFGQGTRLTVV.

The table lists this clonotype with a few counts. The chain uses TRBV7-9 and TRBJ2-3; possibly TRBD1 for D (5 bases). V was shortened by 3 bases and J by 1 base, with 14 bases between the two germline ends. Looked up from germline, CDR1 is SEHNR and CDR2 is FQNEAQ (reference sequence). The CDR3 runs 16 residues. CDR3 sequence (DNA): TGTGCCAGCAGCTTGGCCTCCAGGGTAGGCACAGATACGCAGTATTTT. As protein: CASSLASRVGTDTQYF.

This clonotype was found many times. The rearrangement uses TRBV6-1 and TRBJ1-4, with TRBD1 matching 7 bases. The CDR3 length is 13 residues. V was clipped by 5 bases and J by 5 bases; unmatched bases: 2. CDR1 and CDR2 (germline): MNHNS, SASEGT. The CDR3 spells CASSPGQNEKLFF. The DNA for the CDR3 is TGTGCCAGCAGTCCGGGACAGAATGAAAAACTGTTTTTT.

The chain recombines TRBV7-8 with TRBJ2-3; D uncertain. CDR1 is SGHVS, CDR2 FQNEAQ, per germline. The CDR3 covers 15 residues. Trimming shortened V by 2 bases and J by 2 bases, and 11 bases separated the two germline ends. The CDR3 sequence is CASSLYKGNTDTQYF. CDR3 nucleotide sequence: TGTGCCAGCAGCTTATATAAGGGAAACACAGATACGCAGTATTTT.

This clonotype was detected a few times. The genes are TRBV7-8 and TRBJ1-1; a possible D gene is TRBD1 (5 bases). The CDR3 runs to 11 residues. CDR1 and CDR2 from the germline V gene are SGHVS and FQNEAQ. With 5 bases removed from V and 13 bases from J, the gap between germline ends came to 14 bases. CDR3 in DNA: TGTGCCAGCAGCCAAGGGACTCGGGGTTTCTTT. Translation gives CASSQGTRGFF.

A few counts support this clonotype. CDR3 nucleotides: TGTGCCAGCAGTGCAACCGGGACAGGGAACACTGAAGCTTTCTTT. Its protein is CASSATGTGNTEAFF. The J gene is TRBJ1-1, the V gene TRBV12-3 or TRBV12-4, with 8 bases matching TRBD1. The CDR3 sequence is 15 residues long. Trimming removed 5 bases from V and 1 base from J; junction bases left unmatched: 6.

This clonotype was recorded at least ten times. This chain connects TRBV6-5 to TRBJ1-2; D is uncertain. Trimming pared 0 bases from V and 5 bases from J, leaving 13 bases between. The V gene's germline CDR1 is MNHEY and CDR2 SVGAGI. This CDR3 has 15 amino acids. The CDR3 spells CASSYSPEVYYGYTF. Here the CDR3 DNA reads TGTGCCAGCAGTTACTCGCCGGAAGTGTATTATGGCTACACCTTC.

CDR3 sequence: CASSPNNGGLAIGGEQYF. The CDR3 DNA reads as TGTGCCAGCAGTCCGAACAACGGGGGACTAGCGATTGGTGGCGAGCAGTACTTC. The J gene is TRBJ2-7, the V gene TRBV6-1; TRBD2 matches 10 bases. Looked up from germline, CDR1 is MNHNS and CDR2 is SASEGT. J was trimmed by 6 bases and V by 5 bases; bases with no gene match: 19. This CDR3 comprises 18 residues.

This clonotype was picked up many times. This chain joins TRBV5-1 and TRBJ2-1; 7 bases line up with TRBD2. The CDR3 spans 15 residues. After removal of 1 base from V and 3 bases from J, the junction contained 4 bases not matched to a gene. In germline, CDR1 is SGHRS, CDR2 YFSETQ. The CDR3 DNA is TGCGCCAGCAGCTTGAGTGGCGGGGGCTACAATGAGCAGTTCTTC. Protein: CASSLSGGGYNEQFF. The variable domain in full, completed from reference TRBV5-1 and TRBJ2-1, reads KAGVTQTPRYLIKTRGQQVTLSCSPISGHRSVSWYQQTPGQGLQFLFEYFSETQRNKGNFPGRFSGRQFSNSRSEMNVSTLELGDSALYLCASSLSGGGYNEQFFGPGTRLTVL.

This clonotype was observed a few times. The chain couples TRBV25-1 to TRBJ2-4; perhaps TRBD2 as D (5 bases). The V end lost 10 bases, the J end lost 0 bases, and 16 bases lay between the germline ends. Germline V gene lookup returns CDR1 MGHDK and CDR2 SYGVNS. The CDR3 has 15 residues. The DNA of the CDR3 is TGTGCCACCAAACCCAGAGGGCTAGCCAAAAACATTCAGTACTTC. The encoded protein is CATKPRGLAKNIQYF.

The chain joins TRBV20-1 to TRBJ2-7; TRBD1 agrees at 7 bases. The CDR3 is 13 residues long. Looked up from germline, CDR1 is DFQATT and CDR2 is SNEGSKA (reference sequence). V dropped 5 bases and J dropped 3; count of bases not matched to a gene: 7. CDR3 amino acids: CSAGDRKSYEQYF. The CDR3 nucleotides are TGCAGTGCTGGGGACAGAAAAAGCTACGAGCAGTACTTC.

The V call is TRBV20-1, the J call TRBJ2-7, with TRBD1 matching 8 bases. CDR3 length: 13 residues. The V gene's germline CDR1 is DFQATT and CDR2 SNEGSKA (reference sequence). The V gene end was trimmed by 7 bases and the J gene end by 4 bases; junction bases not matched to a gene: 9. The DNA of the CDR3 is TGCAGTGTCCCGGGACAGGCAACTTACGAGCAGTACTTC. Translated: CSVPGQATYEQYF.

The chain joins TRBV20-1 to TRBJ2-3, with D unclear. The CDR3 is 13 residues long. V was cut by 6 bases and J by 3 bases, with 13 bases left in between. CDR1 is DFQATT, CDR2 SNEGSKA, per germline (reference sequence). CDR3 sequence reads: CSARSGWTDTQYF. CDR3 nucleotides: TGCAGTGCCAGGTCAGGATGGACAGATACGCAGTATTTT.

This clonotype has at least ten counts. The V and J genes are TRBV10-3 and TRBJ2-1, with TRBD2 identical over 7 bases. The germline CDR1 and CDR2 sequences are ENHRY and SYGVKD. The junction had 13 bases not matched to a gene; V was cut back by 5 bases and J by 9 bases. The CDR3 consists of 15 residues. CDR3 DNA: TGTGCCATCAGTCTGAGTGCCCGGGAGGAGGGTGAGCAGTTCTTC. It codes for CAISLSAREEGEQFF.

This chain uses TRBV12-3 or TRBV12-4 with TRBJ1-2; D unresolved. With 6 bases removed from V and 8 bases from J, the gap between germline ends came to 19 bases. The length of the CDR3 is 14 residues. The CDR3 DNA is TGTGCCAGCAGCCAGACTCCCTCGGAGGTCGGCTACACCTTC. Encoded protein: CASSQTPSEVGYTF.

This clonotype came up once. At one end, the junction sequence differs from germline, possibly due to a read error. The rearrangement links TRBV6-5 to TRBJ2-2; TRBD2 aligns across 11 bases. Per germline, CDR1 MNHEY and CDR2 SVGAGI. The CDR3 runs 15 residues. CDR3 sequence reads: CASSYSTSGGPTCVF. CDR3 coding DNA: TGTGCCAGCAGTTACAGTACTAGCGGGGGACCCACTTGTGTTTTT.

The rearrangement links TRBV7-8 to TRBJ2-2; 12 nucleotides align to TRBD1. Germline V lookup: CDR1 SGHVS, CDR2 FQNEAQ. V was pared by 4 bases and J by 4 bases, with 10 bases of the junction left unmatched. The CDR3 covers 18 residues. The CDR3 DNA reads TGTGCCAGCAGCTCGGGACAGGGGGCGCGGCTTGGCACCGGGGAGCTGTTTTTT. Translating gives CASSSGQGARLGTGELFF.

The chain carries TRBV19 and TRBJ2-5, with TRBD2 matching over 7 bases. The CDR3 runs 12 residues. V lost 7 bases and J lost 4; bases outside the gene matches: 3. The V gene's germline CDR1 is LNHDA and CDR2 SQIVND (reference sequence). The CDR3 DNA reads TGTGCCAGTAATCCGGGAGGAGAGACCCAGTACTTC. Its translation: CASNPGGETQYF. Based on the CDR3 plus reference TRBV19 and TRBJ2-5, the full variable domain is DGGITQSPKYLFRKEGQNVTLSCEQNLNHDAMYWYRQDPGQGLRLIYYSQIVNDFQKGDIAEGYSVSREKKESFPLTVTSAQKNPTAFYLCASNPGGETQYFGPGTRLLVL.

This clonotype was picked up many times. The chain uses TRBV7-9 and TRBJ1-1, with D hard to call. Per germline, CDR1 SEHNR and CDR2 FQNEAQ (reference sequence). Trimming pared 2 bases from V and 0 bases from J, leaving 4 bases between. The CDR3 spans 13 residues. In nucleotides, the CDR3 is TGTGCCAGCAGCTTACAGATGAACACTGAAGCTTTCTTT. It specifies CASSLQMNTEAFF.

In its sample, this clonotype was seen many times. The genes are TRBV20-1 and TRBJ2-7, with a tentative D call TRBD1 (6 bases). The V gene's germline CDR1 is DFQATT and CDR2 SNEGSKA (reference sequence). This CDR3 region has 12 residues. V lost 0 bases, J lost 3 bases, and 6 bases lay in between. CDR3 nucleotides: TGCAGTGCTAGAGACAGGGGCTACGAGCAGTACTTC. It yields the protein CSARDRGYEQYF.